This is a list of T cell receptor beta chains from one sample in a study of beta chain features in type 1 diabetes. Sequencing used immunoSEQ multiplex PCR; TCRdb keeps in-frame clones, though not all of them. The table shows 600,000 to 700,000 clones, with approximately 13% occurring only once. The sequenced sample consisted of naive CD4+ T cells from blood. The receptors stem from a man in his thirties or forties with type 1 diabetes. Each CDR3 is given with its conserved first and last residue. The order of the fields is clone size, D gene, V gene, J gene, CDR3 length, CDR3 DNA, CDR3 protein. A D gene is named only where the DNA matches it firmly. Not every row has a clone size; where given, it reads once, few, many or a size class.

clone_size: few; d_call: TRBD2; v_call: TRBV18; j_call: TRBJ2-7; cdr3_length: 18; cdr3_nt: TGTGCCAGCTCACCATCCCTAGCGGGGGCGTTGGGAGACTACGAGCAGTACTTC; cdr3_aa: CASSPSLAGALGDYEQYF
clone_size: -; d_call: -; v_call: TRBV25-1; j_call: TRBJ1-3; cdr3_length: 15; cdr3_nt: TGTGCCAGCAGTCCCACGGACAGAGTCGGAAACACCATATATTTT; cdr3_aa: CASSPTDRVGNTIYF
clone_size: few; d_call: -; v_call: TRBV5-1; j_call: TRBJ2-6; cdr3_length: 17; cdr3_nt: TGCGCCAGCAGCCGAGGTAGTGTCCCCGCCGGGGCCAACGTCCTGACTTTC; cdr3_aa: CASSRGSVPAGANVLTF
clone_size: -; d_call: TRBD1; v_call: TRBV28; j_call: TRBJ2-1; cdr3_length: 16; cdr3_nt: TGTGCCAGCAGTCCCCCGGGACAGGGGAAGAGGAATGAGCAGTTCTTC; cdr3_aa: CASSPPGQGKRNEQFF
clone_size: -; d_call: -; v_call: TRBV30; j_call: TRBJ2-3; cdr3_length: 15; cdr3_nt: TGTGCCTGGAGGGGTTATTCCGAGTATGGGGATACGCAGTATTTT; cdr3_aa: CAWRGYSEYGDTQYF
clone_size: -; d_call: TRBD1; v_call: TRBV30; j_call: TRBJ1-2; cdr3_length: 16; cdr3_nt: TGTGCCTGGAGGACTGCAGGGACAGGCCGTATAGGGGGCTACACCTTC; cdr3_aa: CAWRTAGTGRIGGYTF
clone_size: few; d_call: -; v_call: TRBV7-9; j_call: TRBJ2-3; cdr3_length: 16; cdr3_nt: TGTGCCAGCAGCGCCGGCTCCGGGGGGCCCGCAGATACGCAGTATTTT; cdr3_aa: CASSAGSGGPADTQYF
clone_size: once; d_call: TRBD1; v_call: TRBV5-1; j_call: TRBJ1-4; cdr3_length: 13; cdr3_nt: TGCGCCAGCAGCGCAGGGACAGGTGAAAAACTGTTTTTT; cdr3_aa: CASSAGTGEKLFF
clone_size: few; d_call: -; v_call: TRBV20-1; j_call: TRBJ1-4; cdr3_length: 10; cdr3_nt: TGCAGTGCTGTGAATGAAAAACTGTTTTTT; cdr3_aa: CSAVNEKLFF
clone_size: -; d_call: TRBD1; v_call: TRBV2; j_call: TRBJ1-4; cdr3_length: 13; cdr3_nt: TGTGCCAGCAGTGGAGGACAGGCGAAGGATCTGTTTTTT; cdr3_aa: CASSGGQAKDLFF
clone_size: -; d_call: TRBD1; v_call: TRBV7-2; j_call: TRBJ2-7; cdr3_length: 14; cdr3_nt: TGTGCCAGCAGCCAAGGACAGGGTCGAAACGAGCAGTACTTC; cdr3_aa: CASSQGQGRNEQYF
clone_size: few; d_call: -; v_call: TRBV30; j_call: TRBJ1-6; cdr3_length: 15; cdr3_nt: TGTGCCTGGAGTTCTTCGCAGGGGTTAGGTTCACCCCTCCACTTT; cdr3_aa: CAWSSSQGLGSPLHF
clone_size: -; d_call: -; v_call: TRBV2; j_call: TRBJ1-1; cdr3_length: 13; cdr3_nt: TGTGCCAGCAGTGCAAGGGGGAACACTGAAGCTTTCTTT; cdr3_aa: CASSARGNTEAFF
clone_size: few; d_call: -; v_call: TRBV5-1; j_call: TRBJ2-5; cdr3_length: 13; cdr3_nt: TGCGCCAGCAGCTTGGTAGGGCAAGAGACCCAGTACTTC; cdr3_aa: CASSLVGQETQYF
clone_size: few; d_call: -; v_call: TRBV12-5; j_call: TRBJ2-3; cdr3_length: 13; cdr3_nt: TGTGCTAGTGGGGGCGGTCCAGGAGATACGCAGTATTTT; cdr3_aa: CASGGGPGDTQYF
clone_size: few; d_call: -; v_call: TRBV4-3; j_call: TRBJ1-1; cdr3_length: 14; cdr3_nt: TGCGCCAGCAGCCAACAGACCATGAACACTGAAGCTTTCTTT; cdr3_aa: CASSQQTMNTEAFF
clone_size: -; d_call: TRBD2; v_call: TRBV29-1; j_call: TRBJ2-2; cdr3_length: 14; cdr3_nt: TGCAGCGTTGTAGCGGGCCCCGGGGCCGGGGAGCTGTTTTTT; cdr3_aa: CSVVAGPGAGELFF
clone_size: few; d_call: -; v_call: TRBV28; j_call: TRBJ1-4; cdr3_length: 16; cdr3_nt: TGTGCCAGCAGTTTATGGACCGTTACAACTAATGAAAAACTGTTTTTT; cdr3_aa: CASSLWTVTTNEKLFF
clone_size: -; d_call: -; v_call: TRBV25-1; j_call: TRBJ1-2; cdr3_length: 16; cdr3_nt: TGTGCCAGCAGTGAGCAACAGGGATGGGGCACAGATGGCTACACCTTC; cdr3_aa: CASSEQQGWGTDGYTF
clone_size: -; d_call: -; v_call: TRBV9; j_call: TRBJ2-5; cdr3_length: 13; cdr3_nt: TGTGCCAGCAGTAGATGGCTTACCGAGACCCAGTACTTC; cdr3_aa: CASSRWLTETQYF
clone_size: once; d_call: TRBD1; v_call: TRBV29-1; j_call: TRBJ2-7; cdr3_length: 14; cdr3_nt: TGCAGCGTTGACACAGGGGCCCTCTCCTACGAGCAGTACTTC; cdr3_aa: CSVDTGALSYEQYF
clone_size: few; d_call: -; v_call: TRBV2; j_call: TRBJ1-3; cdr3_length: 14; cdr3_nt: TGTGCCAGCAGTGAAAATCACTCTGGAAACACCATATATTTT; cdr3_aa: CASSENHSGNTIYF
clone_size: -; d_call: TRBD1; v_call: TRBV6-1; j_call: TRBJ2-6; cdr3_length: 15; cdr3_nt: TGTGCCAGCAGGATCAGGGGGACTGGGGCCAACGTCCTGACTTTC; cdr3_aa: CASRIRGTGANVLTF
clone_size: -; d_call: -; v_call: TRBV19; j_call: TRBJ1-2; cdr3_length: 12; cdr3_nt: TGTGCCAGTACCCTCCGGGCAGGGGGCTACACCTTC; cdr3_aa: CASTLRAGGYTF